This T cell receptor (beta chain) is drawn from a study of T cell changes during pregnancy in multiple sclerosis. TCRdb's copy holds only in-frame clones and misses some; the assay was immunoSEQ multiplex PCR. The repertoire consists of tens of thousands of clones, with roughly nine tenths occurring once and the leading ten covering approximately 3.3%. Between the trimmed V and J ends, which lost 5 bases and 7 bases, there was a span of 15 bases. CDR1 and CDR2 (germline): GTSNPN, SVGIG (reference sequence). This CDR3 contains 13 residues. The material was peripheral blood, obtained before pregnancy. The receptor comes from a female donor with multiple sclerosis, enrolled in a pregnancy study. J is TRBJ1-3 and V is TRBV30; possible D gene TRBD1, 6 bases. The CDR3 loop is CAWDRDIKNTIYF. The CDR3 nucleotides read TGTGCCTGGGACCGGGACATCAAGAACACCATATATTTT. Together with reference TRBV30 and TRBJ1-3, the CDR3 gives the full variable domain: SQTIHQWPATLVQPVGSPLSLECTVEGTSNPNLYWYRQAAGRGLQLLFYSVGIGQISSEVPQNLSASRPQDRQFILSSKKLLLSDSGFYLCAWDRDIKNTIYFGEGSWLTVV.